This T cell receptor beta chain is drawn from a study of response to subunit inactivated influenza vaccine. In regard to this clonotype: Its target is unknown.

CDR1 and CDR2 from the germline V gene are LNHDA and SQIVND (reference sequence). Trimming removed 5 bases from V and 2 bases from J; junction bases left unmatched: 9. The CDR3 is made up of 15 amino acids. In TCRdb, the RT-PCR reads were re-called with MiXCR into one record per CDR3 protein. The sample lists 750,000 to 850,000 distinct CDR3 sequences, about 18% occurring once. Overall study results and limits: Authors suggested each seasonal flu vaccination may recruit only limited numbers of new T cells.

The rearrangement joins TRBV19 to TRBJ2-7; the match to TRBD2 covers 7 bases. Sequenced here: PBMCs from blood, sampled about 5 days after vaccination. This TCR was recovered from a man over 45 who received an inactivated influenza vaccine. Here the CDR3 DNA reads TGTGCCAGTAGTGTCTCGGCGGGAGAAACCTACGAGCAGTACTTC. This translates into CASSVSAGETYEQYF.